A single sample is the source of the 26 T cell receptor beta chains below, sequenced in a study of T-cell reconstitution after alpha-beta-depleted transplantation in children. A library of TCRbeta sequences, prepared with unique molecular identifiers, was generated. TCRdb independently ran MiXCR on the PCR reads; one entry per CDR3 protein. The table lists about 830,000 distinct CDR3 sequences, about 15% of them singletons. Sequencing was performed on PBMCs, mostly from graft donor cells, taken 360 days after TCRalphabeta/CD19-depleted stem cell transplant. These receptors originate from a male patient between 5 and 17 years old who had a stem cell transplant for acute lymphoblastic leukemia, so the T cells may come from the graft donor.

This clonotype was counted only a few times. The chain uses TRBV6-1 and TRBJ2-3; 9 positions match TRBD2. Germline CDR1 is MNHNS and CDR2 is SASEGT. The CDR3 is made up of 18 amino acids. After removal of 1 base from V and 4 bases from J, the junction contained 12 bases not matched to a gene. The CDR3 loop is CASSEVIWASGTADTQYF. CDR3 in DNA: TGTGCCAGCAGTGAAGTTATTTGGGCTAGCGGGACTGCAGATACGCAGTATTTT.

The genes are TRBV7-9 and TRBJ2-5; 9 bases agree with TRBD1. The ends lost 6 bases at V and 1 base at J; junction bases unmatched: 6. Germline loops: CDR1 SEHNR, CDR2 FQNEAQ (reference sequence). This CDR3 contains 15 residues. CDR3 sequence reads: CASRFMDRGQETQYF. The CDR3 nucleotides are TGTGCCAGCAGGTTTATGGACAGGGGCCAAGAGACCCAGTACTTC.

This clonotype has a handful of counts. The gene calls are TRBV9 and TRBJ2-1; TRBD1 or TRBD2 may be the D gene (5 bases each). The CDR3 is 15 residues long. The germline gives CDR1 SGDLS, CDR2 YYNGEE. Trimming pared 0 bases from V and 7 bases from J, leaving 14 bases between. This chain's CDR3 is CASSVERGGRNEQFF. CDR3 in DNA: TGTGCCAGCAGCGTAGAGAGGGGTGGAAGGAATGAGCAGTTCTTC.

A few counts support this clonotype. In nucleotides, the CDR3 is TGCAGTGCTAGGCGTGGGGTGGGCCAGCCCCAGCATTTT. This sequence encodes CSARRGVGQPQHF. V and J are TRBV20-1 and TRBJ1-5; no clear D. This CDR3 comprises 13 residues. Trimming took 3 bases from V and 7 from J, leaving 13 bases between them. CDR1 is DFQATT, CDR2 SNEGSKA, per germline (reference sequence).

V gene TRBV7-8 combines with J gene TRBJ2-7, with 10 bases fitting TRBD2. This CDR3 spans 14 amino acids. The V and J ends lost 4 bases and 6 bases, in that order; junction bases with no gene match: 6. CDR1 is SGHVS, CDR2 FQNEAQ, per germline. CDR3: CASSSVLAGFEQYF. DNA for the CDR3: TGTGCCAGCAGCTCAGTACTAGCGGGATTCGAGCAGTACTTC. Full variable domain (remainder filled in from reference TRBV7-8 and TRBJ2-7): GAGVSQSPRYKVAKRGQDVALRCDPISGHVSLFWYQQALGQGPEFLTYFQNEAQLDKSGLPSDRFFAERPEGSVSTLKIQRTQQEDSAVYLCASSSVLAGFEQYFGPGTRLTVT.

The chain couples TRBV7-6 to TRBJ1-4, with D maybe TRBD1 (6 bases). There are 16 residues in the CDR3. Between the trimmed V and J ends, which lost 3 bases and 7 bases, there was a span of 18 bases. Germline CDR1 is SGHVS and CDR2 is FNYEAQ. The CDR3 loop reads CASSLWVAGESEKLFF. DNA for the CDR3: TGTGCCAGCAGCTTGTGGGTCGCAGGGGAATCTGAAAAACTGTTTTTT.

The J gene is TRBJ2-7, the V gene TRBV5-1; 12 bases are shared with TRBD2. Losses at the gene ends were 7 bases for V and 0 bases for J; bases not matched to a gene: 8. The CDR3 sequence is 16 residues long. Germline V gives CDR1 SGHRS, CDR2 YFSETQ. CDR3 nucleotide sequence: TGCGCCAGCCAGACTACTAGCGGGAGGCACTCCTACGAGCAGTACTTC. Translated: CASQTTSGRHSYEQYF.

As for this clonotype: Relative to the germline gene, one junction end is altered; a read error may explain this. The CDR3 here is CASSNKEPQYF. In DNA, the CDR3 is TGTGCCAGCAGCAATAAAGAGCCCCAGTACTTC. The V call is TRBV7-8, the J call TRBJ2-5; D remains unclear. The germline V gene has CDR1 SGHVS and CDR2 FQNEAQ. This CDR3 is built from 11 residues.

This clonotype was counted ten times or more. This chain connects TRBV29-1 to TRBJ2-2; a possible D gene is TRBD1 (5 bases). V lost 3 bases to trimming and J lost 8 bases, with 13 bases between them. This CDR3 region has 13 residues. Per the germline V gene, CDR1 is SQVTM and CDR2 is ANQGSEA. The CDR3, as DNA: TGCAGCGTTGATAGGACAAAAGGAGGGGAGCTGTTTTTT. As protein: CSVDRTKGGELFF.

This clonotype was seen more than once but under ten times. This chain joins TRBV12-3 or TRBV12-4 and TRBJ2-4, with D unclear. The CDR3 spans 15 residues. V lost 7 bases to trimming and J lost 0 bases, with 13 bases between them. CDR3 sequence (DNA): TGTGCCAGCACCACGCTCGGGCTAGCCAAAAACATTCAGTACTTC. Its protein product is CASTTLGLAKNIQYF.

The genes are TRBV29-1 and TRBJ2-3, with D tentatively TRBD2 (6 bases). The CDR3 totals 15 residues. CDR1 is SQVTM and CDR2 is ANQGSEA in the germline V gene. The CDR3 is CTAKWMGGGTDTQYF. The CDR3, as DNA: TGCACCGCGAAGTGGATGGGAGGAGGCACAGATACGCAGTATTTT.

This clonotype occurred a few times. The rearrangement links TRBV12-3 or TRBV12-4 to TRBJ2-3; TRBD2 matches at 12 bases. The CDR3 has 16 residues. With 5 bases clipped from V and 4 bases from J, the junction kept 7 bases outside the gene matches. CDR3 nucleotide sequence: TGTGCCAGCAGTCCAAGGACTAGCGGGAACGCAGATACGCAGTATTTT. Residues: CASSPRTSGNADTQYF.

This clonotype was detected a few times. The CDR3 reads CASIGRWETQYF. In DNA, the CDR3 is TGTGCCAGTATTGGACGGTGGGAGACCCAGTACTTC. This chain links TRBV2 with TRBJ2-5; D not resolved. The germline CDR1 and CDR2 sequences are SNHLY and FYNNEI. The CDR3 loop spans 12 amino acids. The V gene lost 9 bases and the J gene lost 5 bases, with 13 bases spanning the gap.

This clonotype was found many times. The chain carries TRBV5-1 and TRBJ2-1, with 8 bases identical to TRBD2. Germline lookup yields CDR1 SGHRS and CDR2 YFSETQ. CDR3 length: 14 amino acids. After removal of 3 bases from V and 7 bases from J, the junction contained 6 bases not matched to a gene. The CDR3 loop reads CASSWLAGNNEQFF. CDR3 coding DNA: TGCGCCAGCAGCTGGTTAGCGGGAAATAATGAGCAGTTCTTC.

This CDR3 is CASSPDKRSQRESPDEQFF. CDR3 in DNA: TGTGCCAGCAGCCCTGACAAAAGGTCCCAGCGGGAGTCCCCCGATGAGCAGTTCTTC. V is TRBV7-6 and J is TRBJ2-1, with 8 nucleotides matching TRBD2. Germline CDR1 SGHVS, CDR2 FNYEAQ. V shed 5 bases, J shed 8 bases, and the junction held 23 bases outside the gene matches. This CDR3 region has 19 residues.

This chain joins TRBV9 and TRBJ2-3; D gene ambiguous. The CDR3 totals 15 residues. Looked up from germline, CDR1 is SGDLS and CDR2 is YYNGEE. V was pared by 0 bases and J by 0 bases, with 8 bases between. The CDR3 spells CASSVAVGSTDTQYF. The DNA for the CDR3 is TGTGCCAGCAGCGTAGCCGTCGGGAGCACAGATACGCAGTATTTT.

The table lists this clonotype with a few counts. This chain joins TRBV5-1 and TRBJ2-5; TRBD2 matches at 8 bases. The CDR3 consists of 18 residues. Germline V gene sequence: CDR1 SGHRS, CDR2 YFSETQ. The junction had 17 bases not matched to a gene; V was cut back by 5 bases and J by 2 bases. CDR3 protein: CASSQDSGGRPYQETQYF. In DNA, the CDR3 is TGCGCCAGCAGTCAAGACTCTGGCGGGAGGCCCTATCAAGAGACCCAGTACTTC.

This clonotype occurred many times. One junction end disagrees with the germline gene, perhaps due to a read error. As DNA, the CDR3 is TGTGCCAGCAGCCTGGGACTAGCGGGCCAAGAGACCCAGTACTTC. Amino acids: CASSLGLAGQETQYF. The V and J genes are TRBV5-1 and TRBJ2-5; 12 bases match TRBD2. This CDR3 has 15 amino acids. The germline V gene has CDR1 SGHRS and CDR2 YFSETQ.

The genes are TRBV23-1 and TRBJ2-7, with a weak D call TRBD2 (6 bases). TRBV23-1 is an ORF, with its function uncertain. Trimming cost V 3 bases and J 2 bases, with 17 bases left between them. The CDR3 loop spans 16 amino acids. This CDR3 reads CASSHSAPGATYEQYF. CDR3 sequence (DNA): TGCGCCAGCAGTCATTCCGCCCCGGGAGCGACCTACGAGCAGTACTTC.

In this sample, this clonotype turned up a few times. The chain couples TRBV27 to TRBJ1-5; D unclear. Trimming removed 3 bases at V and 7 bases at J, with 13 bases between. Per germline, CDR1 MNHEY and CDR2 SMNVEV (reference sequence). The CDR3 is 14 residues long. This CDR3 is CASSFLGRSQPQHF. The CDR3 DNA sequence: TGTGCCAGCAGTTTCTTAGGCAGGAGCCAGCCCCAGCATTTT.

This clonotype occurred a few times. The J gene is TRBJ2-3, the V gene TRBV12-3 or TRBV12-4; TRBD2 aligns across 10 bases. V lost 3 bases and J lost 6; bases outside the gene matches: 9. There are 16 residues in the CDR3. In nucleotides, the CDR3 is TGTGCCAGCAGTTTCGTCTGGCTAGCGGGGGAGGATACGCAGTATTTT. This translates into CASSFVWLAGEDTQYF.

The chain joins TRBV12-3 or TRBV12-4 to TRBJ2-7; D assignment may be TRBD1 or TRBD2 (6 bases each). Trimming stripped 8 bases from V and 3 bases from J, with 17 bases between. The CDR3 consists of 14 residues. CDR3: CASGDSRGLYEQYF. The CDR3 DNA reads as TGTGCCAGCGGAGACAGCCGGGGGCTCTACGAGCAGTACTTC.

This clonotype was seen only a few times. V gene TRBV5-1 combines with J gene TRBJ2-6; TRBD2 agrees at 7 bases. CDR1 and CDR2 from the germline V gene are SGHRS and YFSETQ. Losses at the gene ends were 4 bases for V and 1 base for J; bases not matched to a gene: 20. This CDR3 region has 21 residues. CDR3 region: CASSTARGGVSYGSGANVLTF. The CDR3 bases are TGCGCCAGCAGCACCGCTCGGGGAGGGGTATCTTATGGGTCTGGGGCCAACGTCCTGACTTTC.

The table lists this clonotype with a few counts. The chain carries TRBV7-2 and TRBJ2-2; either TRBD1 or TRBD2 may supply D (5 bases each). The V end lost 5 bases, the J end lost 0 bases, and 10 bases lay between the germline ends. The CDR3 has 15 residues. Germline V CDR1 and CDR2: SGHTA, FQGNSA. For the CDR3, the DNA is TGTGCCAGCAGCGGGGGTCGCGCGAACACCGGGGAGCTGTTTTTT. It codes for CASSGGRANTGELFF.

This clonotype was observed many times. The chain joins TRBV29-1 to TRBJ2-7; 7 bases are shared with TRBD1. Germline CDR1 is SQVTM and CDR2 is ANQGSEA. The CDR3 has 13 amino acids. V dropped 7 bases and J dropped 4; count of bases not matched to a gene: 10. The CDR3 coding sequence is TGCAGCGCTACGGACAGGCAGACGTACGAGCAGTACTTC. It codes for CSATDRQTYEQYF.

A few counts support this clonotype. This chain uses TRBV5-4 with TRBJ1-6, with TRBD1 matching over 7 bases. V lost 0 bases, J lost 4 bases, and 7 bases stayed unmatched. This CDR3 spans 17 amino acids. Looked up from germline, CDR1 is SGHNT and CDR2 is YYREEE (reference sequence). CDR3: CASSLGPGTDYNSPLHF. CDR3 coding DNA: TGTGCCAGCAGCTTGGGCCCCGGGACAGATTATAATTCACCCCTCCACTTT.